These 24 T cell receptor beta chains came from one sample sequenced in a study of PD-L1 blockade in urothelial cancer. As for time point: peripheral blood 6 weeks after treatment start. Measured with immunoSEQ multiplex PCR; TCRdb has only the in-frame clones, and not every one. The sample lists roughly 120,000 clones, less than 95% occurring once. Sequenced material: PBMCs, taken around atezolizumab (anti-PD-L1) treatment. These receptors originate from a man aged 55 to 70 with urothelial cancer.

J is TRBJ2-2 and V is TRBV12-2; no check of the table's D call, TRBD2, against the DNA was made. TRBV12-2 is a listed pseudogene. The CDR3 contains 20 residues. CDR3 DNA: TGTGCAAGTCGCCCTCACGGAGGAGTAGGCTTTAACGCGAACACCGGGGAGCTGTTTTTT. Protein: CASRPHGGVGFNANTGELFF.

The chain links TRBV28 to TRBJ2-7; the D gene is possibly TRBD1 (6 bases). This CDR3 has 15 amino acids. Trimming cost V 3 bases and J 3 bases, with 15 bases left between them. Germline lookup yields CDR1 MDHEN and CDR2 SYDVKM. CDR3 region: CASSFVGGAIYEQYF. The CDR3 nucleotides are TGTGCCAGCAGTTTTGTAGGGGGAGCCATCTACGAGCAGTACTTC.

The chain recombines TRBV5-8 with TRBJ2-4; tentative D call: TRBD2 (5 bases). Germline CDR1 and CDR2: SGHTS and YDEGEE. CDR3 length: 15 amino acids. V shed 0 bases and J shed 5 bases, with 12 bases lying between them. CDR3 residues: CASSLAWGEQNIQYF. The CDR3, as DNA: TGTGCCAGCAGCTTGGCCTGGGGAGAACAAAACATTCAGTACTTC. The full variable domain, its missing parts supplied by reference TRBV5-8 and TRBJ2-4, is EAGVTQSPTHLIKTRGQQATLRCSPISGHTSVYWYQQALGLGLQFLLWYDEGEERNRGNFPPRFSGRQFPNYSSELNVNALELEDSALYLCASSLAWGEQNIQYFGAGTRLSVL.

The chain couples TRBV28 to TRBJ1-3; the D is unclear. Trimming removed 7 bases from V and 0 bases from J, with 7 bases in between. The CDR3 consists of 13 residues. Germline CDR1 and CDR2: MDHEN and SYDVKM. CDR3 DNA sequence: TGTGCCAGCACGGTGGTCTCTGGAAACACCATATATTTT. This codes for CASTVVSGNTIYF.

This clone was detected once. For the CDR3, the DNA is TGTGCCAGCAGCGTAGATGGCGGGAAGGGCGACGAGCAGTACTTC. Its translation: CASSVDGGKGDEQYF. V gene TRBV9 combines with J gene TRBJ2-7, with D tentatively TRBD2 (6 bases). Looked up from germline, CDR1 is SGDLS and CDR2 is YYNGEE. The V gene lost 0 bases and the J gene lost 5 bases, with 15 bases spanning the gap. This CDR3 contains 15 residues.

The chain carries TRBV5-1 and TRBJ2-2; 7 positions match TRBD2. The length of the CDR3 is 16 residues. The germline gives CDR1 SGHRS, CDR2 YFSETQ. With V trimmed by 0 bases and J by 4 bases, 6 bases remained unmatched. The DNA for the CDR3 is TGCGCCAGCAGCTTGGAACCCAGCGGGGTCACCGGGGAGCTGTTTTTT. Protein: CASSLEPSGVTGELFF.

This rearrangement joins TRBV7-2 to TRBJ2-4; the match to TRBD2 covers 16 bases. Germline trimming cut 3 bases from V and 9 bases from J; bases unmatched to any gene: 2. This CDR3 comprises 15 residues. Germline CDR1 reads SGHTA; CDR2 reads FQGNSA. CDR3 amino acids: CASSFGTSGRGIQYF. Here the CDR3 DNA reads TGTGCCAGCAGCTTCGGGACTAGCGGGAGGGGCATTCAGTACTTC.

Here the CDR3 DNA reads TGTGCCAGCAGCACCAGGGGGCGAGGAGAGACCCAGTACTTC. As protein: CASSTRGRGETQYF. The V call is TRBV7-8, the J call TRBJ2-5, with 8 bases identical to TRBD1. The CDR3 runs to 14 residues. Germline assignment: CDR1 SGHVS and CDR2 FQNEAQ. The J segment lost 4 bases and the V segment lost 5 bases, leaving 6 bases of the junction unmatched.

This chain uses TRBV18 with TRBJ2-7, with D perhaps TRBD2 (6 bases). This CDR3 has 13 amino acids. The germline CDR1 and CDR2 sequences are KGHSH and LQKENI. Trimming shortened V by 1 base and J by 7 bases, and 11 bases separated the two germline ends. In nucleotides, the CDR3 is TGTGCCAGCTCACCACGGAGGGCGGGGGAGCAGTACTTC. It yields the protein CASSPRRAGEQYF.

This chain joins TRBV5-4 and TRBJ1-1, with TRBD1 matching over 8 bases. This CDR3 is built from 15 residues. The J segment lost 5 bases and the V segment lost 0 bases, leaving 6 bases of the junction unmatched. Germline V CDR1 and CDR2: SGHNT, YYREEE (reference sequence). This CDR3 reads CASSLVAGGLTEAFF. CDR3 bases: TGTGCCAGCAGCTTGGTAGCAGGGGGCTTAACTGAAGCTTTCTTT. The variable domain in full, with the rest retrieved from reference TRBV5-4 and TRBJ1-1, is ETGVTQSPTHLIKTRGQQVTLRCSSQSGHNTVSWYQQALGQGPQFIFQYYREEENGRGNFPPRFSGLQFPNYSSELNVNALELDDSALYLCASSLVAGGLTEAFFGQGTRLTVV.

This clone was recorded once. This sequence joins TRBV19 and TRBJ1-4; TRBD1 aligns across 7 bases. The CDR3 extends over 15 amino acids. The ends lost 4 bases at V and 8 bases at J; junction bases unmatched: 10. Germline CDR1 and CDR2: LNHDA and SQIVND (reference sequence). CDR3 DNA sequence: TGTGCCAGTAGTAGCTGGACAGGTACGGAAGAAAAACTGTTTTTT. It yields the protein CASSSWTGTEEKLFF.

This chain connects TRBV7-6 to TRBJ2-7, with 9 bases aligning to TRBD1. Germline V CDR1 and CDR2: SGHVS, FNYEAQ. The CDR3 length is 16 residues. After removal of 5 bases from V and 0 bases from J, the junction contained 8 bases not matched to a gene. The CDR3 DNA is TGTGCCAGCAGCCTCACGGGGACAGGGAACTCCTACGAGCAGTACTTC. Its translation is CASSLTGTGNSYEQYF. Variable domain in full (rest from reference TRBV7-6 and TRBJ2-7): GAGVSQSPRYKVTKRGQDVALRCDPISGHVSLYWYRQALGQGPEFLTYFNYEAQQDKSGLPNDRFSAERPEGSISTLTIQRTEQRDSAMYRCASSLTGTGNSYEQYFGPGTRLTVT.

V is TRBV28 and J is TRBJ1-5; 9 bases match TRBD1. The CDR3 length is 15 residues. CDR1 is MDHEN and CDR2 is SYDVKM in the germline V gene. Germline trimming cut 5 bases from V and 7 bases from J; bases unmatched to any gene: 9. CDR3 loop: CASSLIQGAEQPQHF. For the CDR3, the DNA is TGTGCCAGCAGTCTAATACAGGGGGCTGAGCAGCCCCAGCATTTT. Full variable domain (remainder filled in from reference TRBV28 and TRBJ1-5): DVKVTQSSRYLVKRTGEKVFLECVQDMDHENMFWYRQDPGLGLRLIYFSYDVKMKEKGDIPEGYSVSREKKERFSLILESASTNQTSMYLCASSLIQGAEQPQHFGDGTRLSIL.

This chain uses TRBV2 with TRBJ2-3; D not certain. Germline CDR1 is SNHLY and CDR2 is FYNNEI. This CDR3 has 14 amino acids. Deletions cut 11 bases from V and 0 bases from J, with 15 bases between. CDR3 loop: CAGALEASTDTQYF. CDR3 DNA sequence: TGTGCCGGCGCATTAGAGGCTAGCACAGATACGCAGTATTTT.

The V gene is TRBV28, the J gene TRBJ2-5; tentatively, D is TRBD1 (7 bases). Germline CDR1 is MDHEN and CDR2 is SYDVKM. V lost 6 bases and J 6 bases, leaving 20 bases between the germline ends. This CDR3 is built from 15 residues. This chain's CDR3 is CASSLGGQRGQTQYF. CDR3 nucleotide sequence: TGTGCCAGCAGCCTCGGGGGACAAAGGGGGCAGACCCAGTACTTC.

The chain has TRBV7-6 and TRBJ2-3; a possible D gene is TRBD1 (5 bases). Germline assignment: CDR1 SGHVS and CDR2 FNYEAQ. Deletions cut 2 bases from V and 5 bases from J, with 8 bases between. The CDR3 length is 13 residues. Here the CDR3 reads CASSLPDKDTQYF. In DNA, the CDR3 is TGTGCCAGCAGCTTACCGGACAAAGATACGCAGTATTTT.

V gene TRBV2 combines with J gene TRBJ1-3, with 7 bases identical to TRBD1. This CDR3 has 15 amino acids. Germline assignment: CDR1 SNHLY and CDR2 FYNNEI. Trimming cost V 6 bases and J 0 bases; bases outside gene matches: 5. CDR3 residues: CASSKGQISGNTIYF. In DNA form, the CDR3 reads TGTGCCAGCAGCAAGGGACAGATCTCTGGAAACACCATATATTTT.

The V gene is TRBV23-1, the J gene TRBJ2-7; D remains ambiguous. TRBV23-1 is an ORF for which the function is uncertain. V lost 1 base, J lost 2 bases, and 9 bases lay in between. The CDR3 has 14 amino acids. In DNA, the CDR3 is TGCGCCAGCAGTCAATATAACAGTACCTACGAGCAGTACTTC. It codes for CASSQYNSTYEQYF.

This chain joins TRBV7-9 and TRBJ2-3, with 7 bases identical to TRBD1. The length of the CDR3 is 15 residues. J gave up 0 bases and V 5 bases, and 5 bases lay outside the gene matches. CDR1 and CDR2 (germline): SEHNR, FQNEAQ (reference sequence). Here the CDR3 reads CASSLGTASTDTQYF. DNA for the CDR3: TGTGCCAGCAGCCTTGGGACAGCTAGCACAGATACGCAGTATTTT.

This clone has just a few counts. This chain joins TRBV19 and TRBJ2-1; no clear D. Germline values: CDR1 LNHDA, CDR2 SQIVND (reference sequence). Trimming left V 3 bases short and J 8 bases short, with 5 bases between. This CDR3 has 11 residues. This CDR3 is CASSIGDEQFF. The CDR3 region has the DNA TGTGCCAGTAGTATCGGAGATGAGCAGTTCTTC.

The rearrangement links TRBV5-1 to TRBJ2-1, with 11 bases aligning to TRBD2. CDR3 size: 17 residues. CDR1 and CDR2 (germline): SGHRS, YFSETQ. V lost 3 bases to trimming and J lost 0 bases; unmatched junction nucleotides: 5. The CDR3 DNA sequence: TGCGCCAGCAGCTCTAGCGGGGGGCAAAGCTCCTACAATGAGCAGTTCTTC. Translated: CASSSSGGQSSYNEQFF.

The chain uses TRBV30 and TRBJ1-5; the D is unclear. Trimming shortened V by 5 bases and J by 2 bases, and 10 bases separated the two germline ends. The CDR3 is 13 residues long. Germline CDR1 and CDR2: GTSNPN and SVGIG (reference sequence). The CDR3 sequence: CAWSPFGNQPQHF. The CDR3 region has the DNA TGTGCCTGGTCCCCCTTTGGCAATCAGCCCCAGCATTTT.

This chain uses TRBV18 with TRBJ2-5; 14 positions agree with TRBD2. Germline V gives CDR1 KGHSH, CDR2 LQKENI. This CDR3 is built from 17 residues. V trimming: 3 bases; J trimming: 5 bases; junction bases outside the gene matches: 8. CDR3 bases: TGTGCCAGCTCACCGGAGACTAGCGGGGGGGCCCGGGAGACCCAGTACTTC. Residues: CASSPETSGGARETQYF.

The rearrangement links TRBV19 to TRBJ2-5, with 9 bases matching TRBD2. The CDR3 has 16 residues. The germline V gene has CDR1 LNHDA and CDR2 SQIVND (reference sequence). V lost 5 bases, J lost 5 bases, and 12 bases stayed unmatched. CDR3 bases: TGTGCCAGTAGTGAGGGGCTAGCGGGGAGTTGGGAGACCCAGTACTTC. Translated: CASSEGLAGSWETQYF.